This T cell receptor (beta chain) was found in a study of early T cells in non-severe SARS-CoV-2 infection. Study as a whole: Chains stayed unpaired after sequencing of bulk RNA from unsorted whole blood.

In TCRdb, the 5' RACE reads were re-called with MiXCR into one record per CDR3 protein. The sample carries almost 65,000 distinct CDR3 sequences, over 4.5% recorded once. This clonotype has a count of ten or more. This CDR3 comprises 15 residues. V lost 5 bases and J lost 4; bases outside the gene matches: 9. Material: whole blood. The chain carries TRBV12-3 or TRBV12-4 and TRBJ2-5; 8 bases fit TRBD1. The receptor comes from an adult who was a healthcare worker with PCR-confirmed SARS-CoV-2 infection or an uninfected control (not recorded which). CDR3 protein: CASSPTTGVGETQYF. In nucleotides, the CDR3 is TGTGCCAGCAGTCCAACGACAGGGGTTGGAGAGACCCAGTACTTC.